The 25 T cell receptor beta chains below were found in one sample sequenced in a study of monozygotic twins with inflammatory bowel disease. Each CDR3 protein gets one entry in TCRdb, which reprocessed the 5' RACE reads and gives no DNA. The listing records about 420,000 distinct CDR3 sequences. Source material: blood. The origin of the receptors is a human donor with ulcerative colitis or Crohn's disease, or a healthy co-twin of an affected twin (not recorded which).

This chain uses TRBV2 with TRBJ1-5. The length of the CDR3 is 15 residues. Per germline, CDR1 SNHLY and CDR2 FYNNEI. CDR3: CASRPDSYSNQPQHF.

This sequence joins TRBV12-3 or TRBV12-4 and TRBJ2-7; TCRdb names TRBD1, which stays unverified in the absence of DNA. CDR3 length equals 13 residues. CDR3 in amino acids: CASGGGAIYEQYF.

The genes are TRBV5-1 and TRBJ1-2. The CDR3 has 16 residues. CDR1 and CDR2 from the germline V gene are SGHRS and YFSETQ. The CDR3 is CASSPGLLPLNYGYTF.

The chain is built from TRBV15 and TRBJ2-7; the TCRdb call, TRBD1, lacks DNA for checking. The germline gives CDR1 LNHNV, CDR2 YYDKDF (reference sequence). CDR3 length equals 15 residues. This CDR3 reads CATSRTTLRGQEQYF. The complete variable domain, with remaining parts taken from reference TRBV15 and TRBJ2-7, reads DAMVIQNPRYQVTQFGKPVTLSCSQTLNHNVMYWYQQKSSQAPKLLFHYYDKDFNNEADTPDNFQSRRPNTSFCFLDIRSPGLGDTAMYLCATSRTTLRGQEQYFGPGTRLTVT.

The chain's CDR3 is CAISHRSGTDTQYF. The chain uses TRBV10-3 and TRBJ2-3. Germline V gene sequence: CDR1 ENHRY, CDR2 SYGVKD. There are 14 residues in the CDR3.

This chain's CDR3 is CASSYRDIPGELFF. This chain connects TRBV7-2 to TRBJ2-2; with no DNA, the TCRdb D assignment of TRBD1 cannot be verified. Germline CDR1 is SGHTA and CDR2 is FQGNSA. The CDR3 runs to 14 residues.

The chain combines TRBV10-2 with TRBJ2-7; the D gene TCRdb calls, TRBD2, cannot be checked with no DNA. The CDR3 has 17 residues. Looked up from germline, CDR1 is WSHSY and CDR2 is SAAADI. CDR3 region: CASIGLAGDNFASEQYF.

The CDR3 protein is CASSQEHFSSYNEQFF. The chain joins TRBV4-3 to TRBJ2-1. The CDR3 runs to 16 residues. Looked up from germline, CDR1 is LGHNA and CDR2 is YSLEER.

The chain links TRBV12-3 or TRBV12-4 to TRBJ2-2; TCRdb indicates TRBD1, and absent DNA this call remains unverified. There are 15 residues in the CDR3. The CDR3 loop is CASSFWTGGTGELFF.

V usage is TRBV12-3 or TRBV12-4 and J usage is TRBJ1-3; TCRdb returns TRBD1, unconfirmable since there is no DNA. There are 17 residues in the CDR3. The CDR3 spells CASSLAVGELSGNTIYF.

V usage is TRBV12-3 or TRBV12-4 and J usage is TRBJ2-1; checking the TCRdb D call of TRBD2 is not possible without DNA. CDR3 length: 16 amino acids. The CDR3 region is CASSLGTLAVYNEQFF.

The J gene is TRBJ2-3, the V gene TRBV5-1; TCRdb designates TRBD1, a call that cannot be tested without DNA. Looked up from germline, CDR1 is SGHRS and CDR2 is YFSETQ. There are 16 residues in the CDR3. This chain's CDR3 is CASSLAGTGGTDTQYF.

The chain uses TRBV30 and TRBJ2-1; TCRdb picks TRBD1, but there is no DNA to check that call. CDR1 and CDR2 (germline): GTSNPN, SVGIG (reference sequence). CDR3 size: 13 residues. The CDR3 is CAWRRQGRGEQFF.

This chain joins TRBV6-5 and TRBJ1-2; absent DNA, TCRdb's TRBD1 call cannot be checked. The CDR3 consists of 16 residues. Germline V gives CDR1 MNHEY, CDR2 SVGAGI. The CDR3 is CASSSRIKAPNYGYTF.

CDR3 in amino acids: CASSLGELEEQFF. The rearrangement links TRBV11-2 to TRBJ2-1. Germline V gene sequence: CDR1 SGHAT, CDR2 FQNNGV. The CDR3 has 13 residues.

The chain employs TRBV5-1 and TRBJ2-7; TCRdb proposes TRBD2, but this gene call is untestable without DNA. This CDR3 is 14 amino acids long. Germline V gene sequence: CDR1 SGHRS, CDR2 YFSETQ. CDR3 in amino acids: CASGNSGSSYEQYF.

The V call is TRBV18, the J call TRBJ1-5. This CDR3 has 13 residues. The germline V gene encodes CDR1 KGHSH and CDR2 LQKENI. The CDR3 reads CASSFDLNQPQHF.

The chain joins TRBV29-1 to TRBJ2-2; TCRdb returns TRBD1, unconfirmable since there is no DNA. Germline V gene sequence: CDR1 SQVTM, CDR2 ANQGSEA. The length of the CDR3 is 13 residues. CDR3: CSVDPGNTGELFF.

The V gene is TRBV12-3 or TRBV12-4, the J gene TRBJ2-7; TCRdb's D gene call, TRBD2, goes unchecked for lack of DNA. The CDR3 runs to 16 residues. The CDR3 protein is CASSSLWRDSSYEQYF.

J is TRBJ2-2 and V is TRBV5-1; the TCRdb D gene call, TRBD1, has no DNA to confirm it. This CDR3 is built from 15 residues. Germline V gene sequence: CDR1 SGHRS, CDR2 YFSETQ. This CDR3 reads CASSPTSRDTGELFF.

The chain is built from TRBV6-2 or TRBV6-3 and TRBJ2-1; TCRdb's D call, TRBD1, is unchecked because there is no DNA. Germline CDR1 and CDR2: MNHEY and SVGEGT. This CDR3 spans 15 amino acids. CDR3: CASSDTGGANKKQFF.

The chain uses TRBV10-3 and TRBJ1-6. The CDR3 contains 14 residues. Per the germline V gene, CDR1 is ENHRY and CDR2 is SYGVKD. The CDR3: CAISEEGDNSPLHF.

CDR3 in amino acids: CASSPGDRANTEAFF. The chain links TRBV5-1 to TRBJ1-1; TCRdb lists TRBD1, though no DNA is available to test this call. From germline, CDR1 is SGHRS and CDR2 YFSETQ. This CDR3 has 15 residues.

The CDR3 is CASSRRRLESSYEQYF. V usage is TRBV7-8 and J usage is TRBJ2-7. The CDR3 runs 16 residues. Germline CDR1 SGHVS, CDR2 FQNEAQ.

J is TRBJ2-5 and V is TRBV28; TCRdb indicates TRBD1, and absent DNA this call remains unverified. Germline-derived CDR1 and CDR2 are MDHEN and SYDVKM. The length of the CDR3 is 15 residues. CDR3 protein: CASSDRTTYQETQYF.